This T cell receptor (beta chain) was documented in a study of shared clonotypes between healthy human individuals. Looking at the study overall: Each donor's CD8 memory used one plate, CD8 naive two, each CD4 subset three.

Each subset's genomic DNA was split evenly across several immunoSEQ plates. Method: immunoSEQ multiplex PCR; TCRdb's copy keeps in-frame clones and lacks some. The sample has about 700,000 clones; just over 90% are singletons. Positively selected for CCR7, the CD45RO-negative cells used as naive CD8 cells excluded terminally differentiated effector memory CD45RA+ cells. CDR3 size: 15 residues. V was trimmed by 5 bases and J by 2 bases, leaving 15 bases between them. The germline CDR1 and CDR2 sequences are SNHLY and FYNNEI. The sample taken for sequencing was naive CD8+ T cells sorted from blood. The chain uses TRBV2 and TRBJ2-5; either TRBD1 or TRBD2 may supply D (5 bases each). This TCR was sampled from a young man in good health. The CDR3 DNA reads TGTGCCAGCAGTACATTTGTGGGACGGCAAGAGACCCAGTACTTC. It translates to CASSTFVGRQETQYF.